Listed here is a single T cell receptor beta chain. Preparation of the TCRbeta library involved a method that used unique molecular identifiers. Using its own MiXCR run on the PCR reads, TCRdb lists one record per CDR3 protein. The sample holds some 300,000 distinct CDR3 sequences; about a tenth are singletons and the top ten take approximately 2.3%. This entry comes from a study of T-cell reconstitution after alpha-beta-depleted transplantation in children. The CDR3 length is 11 residues. Trimming pared 3 bases from V and 3 bases from J, leaving 2 bases between. The chain recombines TRBV12-3 or TRBV12-4 with TRBJ1-1, with D uncertain. Here the sequenced sample was PBMCs from the stem cell graft donor, taken from the stem cell graft. This sequence was found in a human donor who donated a stem cell graft to a child with acute lymphoblastic leukemia. CDR3 nucleotide sequence: TGTGCCAGCAGTTTCGACACTGAAGCTTTCTTT. Protein sequence: CASSFDTEAFF.